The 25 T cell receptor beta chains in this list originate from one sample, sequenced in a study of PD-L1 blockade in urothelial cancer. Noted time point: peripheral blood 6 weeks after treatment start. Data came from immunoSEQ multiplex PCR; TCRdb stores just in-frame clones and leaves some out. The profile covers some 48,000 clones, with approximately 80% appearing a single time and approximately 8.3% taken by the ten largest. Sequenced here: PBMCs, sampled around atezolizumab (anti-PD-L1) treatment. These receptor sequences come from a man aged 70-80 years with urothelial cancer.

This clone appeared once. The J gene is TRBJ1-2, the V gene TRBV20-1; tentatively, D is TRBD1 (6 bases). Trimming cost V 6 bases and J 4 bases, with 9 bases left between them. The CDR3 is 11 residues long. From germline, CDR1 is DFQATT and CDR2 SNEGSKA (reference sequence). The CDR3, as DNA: TGCAGTGCCGAGGGGGTCTATGGCTACACCTTC. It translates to CSAEGVYGYTF.

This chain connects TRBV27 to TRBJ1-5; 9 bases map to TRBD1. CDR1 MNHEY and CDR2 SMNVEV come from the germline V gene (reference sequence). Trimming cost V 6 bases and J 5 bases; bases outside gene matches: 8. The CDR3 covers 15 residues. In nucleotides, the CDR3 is TGTGCCAGCAGCCCATTGGGACAGGGAGATCAGCCCCAGCATTTT. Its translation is CASSPLGQGDQPQHF.

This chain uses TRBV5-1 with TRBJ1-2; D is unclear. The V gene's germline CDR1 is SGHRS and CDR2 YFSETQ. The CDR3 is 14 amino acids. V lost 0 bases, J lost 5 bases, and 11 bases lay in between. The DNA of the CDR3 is TGCGCCAGCAGCTTGGACGACTTAGGATATGGCTACACCTTC. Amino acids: CASSLDDLGYGYTF.

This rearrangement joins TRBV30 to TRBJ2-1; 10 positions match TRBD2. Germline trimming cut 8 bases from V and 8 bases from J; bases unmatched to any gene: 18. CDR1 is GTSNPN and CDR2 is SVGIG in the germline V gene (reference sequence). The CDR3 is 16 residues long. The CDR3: CATWRSKTSGSYEQFF. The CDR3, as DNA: TGTGCCACCTGGAGGTCCAAGACTAGCGGGTCTTATGAGCAGTTCTTC.

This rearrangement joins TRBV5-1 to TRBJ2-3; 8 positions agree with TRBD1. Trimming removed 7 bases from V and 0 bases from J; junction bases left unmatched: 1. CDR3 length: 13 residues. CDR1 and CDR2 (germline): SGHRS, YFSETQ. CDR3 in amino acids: CASGTGSTDTQYF. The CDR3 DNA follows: TGCGCCAGCGGGACAGGAAGCACAGATACGCAGTATTTT.

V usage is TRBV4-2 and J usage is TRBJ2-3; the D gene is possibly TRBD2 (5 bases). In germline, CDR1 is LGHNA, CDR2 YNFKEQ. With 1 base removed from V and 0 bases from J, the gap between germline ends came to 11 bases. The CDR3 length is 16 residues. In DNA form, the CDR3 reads TGTGCCAGCAGCCAAGTCCGAGCGGACAGCACAGATACGCAGTATTTT. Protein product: CASSQVRADSTDTQYF.

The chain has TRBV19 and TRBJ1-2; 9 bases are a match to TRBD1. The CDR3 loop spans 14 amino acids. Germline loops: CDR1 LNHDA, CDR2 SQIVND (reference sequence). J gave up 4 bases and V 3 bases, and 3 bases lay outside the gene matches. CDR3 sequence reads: CASSIRTGAYGYTF. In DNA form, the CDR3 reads TGTGCCAGTAGTATCAGGACAGGGGCCTATGGCTACACCTTC.

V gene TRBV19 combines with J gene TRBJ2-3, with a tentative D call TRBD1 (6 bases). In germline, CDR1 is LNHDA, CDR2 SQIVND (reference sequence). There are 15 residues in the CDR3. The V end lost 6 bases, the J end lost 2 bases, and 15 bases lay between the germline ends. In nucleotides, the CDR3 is TGTGCCAGTAGCCTTTCAGGGGTTTACACAGATACGCAGTATTTT. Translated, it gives CASSLSGVYTDTQYF.

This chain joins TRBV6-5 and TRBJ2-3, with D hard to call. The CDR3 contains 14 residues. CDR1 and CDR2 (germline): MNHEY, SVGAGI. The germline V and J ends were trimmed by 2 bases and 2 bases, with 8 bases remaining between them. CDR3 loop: CASSYRRDTDTQYF. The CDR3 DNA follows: TGTGCCAGCAGTTACCGCCGAGACACAGATACGCAGTATTTT.

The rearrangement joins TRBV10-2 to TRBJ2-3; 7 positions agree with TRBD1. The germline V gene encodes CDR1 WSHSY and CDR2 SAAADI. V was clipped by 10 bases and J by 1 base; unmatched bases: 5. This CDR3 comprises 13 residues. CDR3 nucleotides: TGCGCCACCGGGACAGATGGCACAGATACGCAGTATTTT. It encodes CATGTDGTDTQYF.

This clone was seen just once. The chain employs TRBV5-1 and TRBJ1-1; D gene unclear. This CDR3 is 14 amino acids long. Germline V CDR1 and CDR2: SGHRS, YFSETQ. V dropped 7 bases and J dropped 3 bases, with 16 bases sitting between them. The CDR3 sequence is CASSATQRDTEAFF. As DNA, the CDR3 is TGCGCCAGCTCCGCGACTCAACGGGACACTGAAGCTTTCTTT. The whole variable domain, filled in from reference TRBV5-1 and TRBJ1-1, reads KAGVTQTPRYLIKTRGQQVTLSCSPISGHRSVSWYQQTPGQGLQFLFEYFSETQRNKGNFPGRFSGRQFSNSRSEMNVSTLELGDSALYLCASSATQRDTEAFFGQGTRLTVV.

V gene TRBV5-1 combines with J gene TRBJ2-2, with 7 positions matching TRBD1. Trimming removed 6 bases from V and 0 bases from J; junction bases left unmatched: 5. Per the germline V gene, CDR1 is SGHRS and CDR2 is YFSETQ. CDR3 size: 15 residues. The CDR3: CASNFGTANTGELFF. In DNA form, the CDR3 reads TGCGCCAGCAATTTCGGGACAGCGAACACCGGGGAGCTGTTTTTT.

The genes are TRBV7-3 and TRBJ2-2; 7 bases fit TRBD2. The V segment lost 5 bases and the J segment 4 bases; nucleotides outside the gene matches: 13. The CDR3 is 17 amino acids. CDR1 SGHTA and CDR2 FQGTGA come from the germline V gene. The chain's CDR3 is CASSPQISGHSTGELFF. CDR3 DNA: TGTGCCAGCAGCCCCCAGATTAGCGGGCATTCCACCGGGGAGCTGTTTTTT.

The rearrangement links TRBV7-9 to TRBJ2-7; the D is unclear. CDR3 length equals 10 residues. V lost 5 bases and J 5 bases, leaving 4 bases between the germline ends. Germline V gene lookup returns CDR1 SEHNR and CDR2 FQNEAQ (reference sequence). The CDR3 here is CASSVNEQYF. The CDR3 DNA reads TGTGCCAGCAGCGTAAACGAGCAGTACTTC. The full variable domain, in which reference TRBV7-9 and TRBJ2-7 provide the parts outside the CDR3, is DTGVSQNPRHKITKRGQNVTFRCDPISEHNRLYWYRQTLGQGPEFLTYFQNEAQLEKSRLLSDRFSAERPKGSFSTLEIQRTEQGDSAMYLCASSVNEQYFGPGTRLTVT.

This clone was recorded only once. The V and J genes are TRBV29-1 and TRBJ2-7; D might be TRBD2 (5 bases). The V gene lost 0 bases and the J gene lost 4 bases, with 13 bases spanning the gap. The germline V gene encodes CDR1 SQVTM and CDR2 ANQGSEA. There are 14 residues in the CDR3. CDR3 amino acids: CSVEDRTYGYEQYF. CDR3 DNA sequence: TGCAGCGTTGAAGACCGGACTTACGGGTACGAGCAGTACTTC.

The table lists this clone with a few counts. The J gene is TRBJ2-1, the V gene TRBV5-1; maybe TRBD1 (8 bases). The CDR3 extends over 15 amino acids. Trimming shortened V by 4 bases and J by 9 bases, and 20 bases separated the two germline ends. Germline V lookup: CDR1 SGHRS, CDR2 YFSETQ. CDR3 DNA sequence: TGCGCCAGCAGCCCCAGGGGGCGCGGGGAGGGTGAGCAGTTCTTC. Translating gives CASSPRGRGEGEQFF.

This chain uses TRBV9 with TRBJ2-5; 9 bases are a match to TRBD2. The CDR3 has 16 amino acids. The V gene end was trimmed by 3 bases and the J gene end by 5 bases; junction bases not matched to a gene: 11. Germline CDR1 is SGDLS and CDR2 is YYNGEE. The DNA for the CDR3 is TGTGCCAGCAGCGGAAAGACTAGCGGAAGGGGGGAGACCCAGTACTTC. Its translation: CASSGKTSGRGETQYF.

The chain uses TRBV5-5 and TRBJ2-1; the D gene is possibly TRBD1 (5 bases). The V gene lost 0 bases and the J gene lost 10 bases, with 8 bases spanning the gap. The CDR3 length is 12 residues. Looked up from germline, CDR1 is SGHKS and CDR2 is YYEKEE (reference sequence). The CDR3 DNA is TGTGCCAGCAGCTTGGCAGGGCGGGAGCAGTTCTTC. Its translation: CASSLAGREQFF. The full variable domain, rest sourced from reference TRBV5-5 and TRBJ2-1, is DAGVTQSPTHLIKTRGQQVTLRCSPISGHKSVSWYQQVLGQGPQFIFQYYEKEERGRGNFPDRFSARQFPNYSSELNVNALLLGDSALYLCASSLAGREQFFGPGTRLTVL.

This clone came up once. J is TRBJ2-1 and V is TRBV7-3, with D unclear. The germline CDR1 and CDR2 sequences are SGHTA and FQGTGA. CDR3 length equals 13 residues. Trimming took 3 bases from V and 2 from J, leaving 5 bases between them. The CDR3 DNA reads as TGTGCCAGCAGCTTGGCGGCCTACAATGAGCAGTTCTTC. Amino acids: CASSLAAYNEQFF.

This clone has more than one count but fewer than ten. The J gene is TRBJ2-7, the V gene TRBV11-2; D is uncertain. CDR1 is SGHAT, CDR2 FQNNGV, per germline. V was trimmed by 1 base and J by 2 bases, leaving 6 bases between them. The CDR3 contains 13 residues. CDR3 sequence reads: CASSLVETYEQYF. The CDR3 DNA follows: TGTGCCAGCAGCTTAGTGGAGACCTACGAGCAGTACTTC.

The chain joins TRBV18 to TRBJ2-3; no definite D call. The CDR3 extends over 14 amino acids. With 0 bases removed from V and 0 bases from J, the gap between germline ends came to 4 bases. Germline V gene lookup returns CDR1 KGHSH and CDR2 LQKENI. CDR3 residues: CASSPPSSTDTQYF. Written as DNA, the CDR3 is TGTGCCAGCTCACCACCCTCTAGCACAGATACGCAGTATTTT.

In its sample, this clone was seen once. CDR3 sequence: CASSWGGLAGGFNEQFF. Written as DNA, the CDR3 is TGCGCCAGCAGCTGGGGGGGACTAGCGGGAGGATTTAATGAGCAGTTCTTC. V is TRBV5-1 and J is TRBJ2-1, with 15 bases fitting TRBD2. Germline loops: CDR1 SGHRS, CDR2 YFSETQ. J lost 7 bases, V lost 3 bases, and 8 bases had no gene match. This CDR3 is built from 17 residues.

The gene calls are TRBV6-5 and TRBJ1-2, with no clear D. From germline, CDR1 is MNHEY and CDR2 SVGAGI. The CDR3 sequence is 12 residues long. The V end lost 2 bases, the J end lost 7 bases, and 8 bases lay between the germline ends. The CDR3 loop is CASSYGGRGYTF. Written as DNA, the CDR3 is TGTGCCAGCAGTTACGGCGGTCGTGGCTACACCTTC.

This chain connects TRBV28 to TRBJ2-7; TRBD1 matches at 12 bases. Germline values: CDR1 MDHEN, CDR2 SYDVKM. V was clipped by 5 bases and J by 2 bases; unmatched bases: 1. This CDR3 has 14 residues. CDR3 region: CASSRDRGPYEQYF. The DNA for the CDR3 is TGTGCCAGCAGTAGGGACAGGGGGCCCTACGAGCAGTACTTC.

CDR3 DNA sequence: TGTGCCAGCAGCTTAGCATCAGAAGATGAGCAGTTCTTC. Translation: CASSLASEDEQFF. The chain combines TRBV7-6 with TRBJ2-1, with no clear D. From germline, CDR1 is SGHVS and CDR2 FNYEAQ. This CDR3 is 13 amino acids long. V shed 0 bases and J shed 8 bases, with 8 bases lying between them.